This TCR beta chain is drawn from a study of blood T cell repertoires in COVID-19. Trimming took 5 bases from V and 5 from J; bases not matched to a gene: 13. The CDR3 extends over 18 amino acids. Germline V gene lookup returns CDR1 MDHEN and CDR2 SYDVKM. Under the authors' procedure: Amplification of reference gene primers was used by the study to estimate nucleated cell counts. Sequencing was performed with immunoSEQ multiplex PCR; in TCRdb, only in-frame clones are kept and a portion is missing. V, J and clone size reflect that table, while D and trimming were determined from the DNA. Of 100,000 to 130,000 clones listed, 80% to 95% are singletons.

The specimen sequenced was peripheral blood. This chain uses TRBV28 with TRBJ1-6, with 9 nucleotides matching TRBD1. The sequence derives from a woman aged 25 to 39 with acute or convalescent COVID-19. CDR3 sequence reads: CASSKNRGRFRNNSPLHF. CDR3 nucleotide sequence: TGTGCCAGCAGTAAAAACAGGGGGCGGTTCCGAAATAATTCACCCCTCCACTTT.